Below are 26 T cell receptor beta chains sequenced from a single sample in a study of CD8 T cells in Susac syndrome. RNA in amounts of roughly 0.5 to 1 ug was reverse transcribed with random hexamers. Using its own MiXCR run on the immunoSEQ multiplex PCR reads, TCRdb lists one record per CDR3 protein. The sample has 200,000 to 250,000 distinct CDR3 sequences; around 93% are singletons. Sequenced input: CD4+ T cells from PBMCs. The origin of the receptors is a human donor with Susac syndrome.

V usage is TRBV20-1 and J usage is TRBJ2-5; weak D call: TRBD1 (5 bases). V lost 5 bases and J 5 bases, leaving 18 bases between the germline ends. This CDR3 contains 14 residues. Germline-derived CDR1 and CDR2 are DFQATT and SNEGSKA (reference sequence). CDR3 sequence (DNA): TGCAGTGCTGCGAAGGTCCAGGGTATGGAGACCCAGTACTTC. This translates into CSAAKVQGMETQYF.

The chain uses TRBV28 and TRBJ1-1; D might be TRBD1 (6 bases). This CDR3 is 12 amino acids long. V lost 6 bases and J lost 4, with 9 bases in between. From germline, CDR1 is MDHEN and CDR2 SYDVKM. CDR3 amino acids: CASRGGGTEAFF. CDR3 DNA sequence: TGTGCCAGCAGAGGGGGTGGCACTGAAGCTTTCTTT.

CDR3 bases: TGCAGCGTTACGGGACCAAAATACAATGAGCAGTTCTTC. Its protein product is CSVTGPKYNEQFF. This chain connects TRBV29-1 to TRBJ2-1; the D call may be TRBD1 or TRBD2 (5 bases each). The germline V gene encodes CDR1 SQVTM and CDR2 ANQGSEA. CDR3 length: 13 amino acids. Deletions cut 5 bases from V and 4 bases from J, with 12 bases between.

DNA of the CDR3: TGTGCCAGCTCAAGAGGGGACAGTGAAGCTTTCTTT. Protein sequence: CASSRGDSEAFF. The rearrangement links TRBV6-1 to TRBJ1-1; the match to TRBD1 covers 7 bases. The CDR3 sequence is 12 residues long. The trim removed 8 bases at V and 7 bases at J, leaving 7 bases unmatched. In germline, CDR1 is MNHNS, CDR2 SASEGT.

This chain joins TRBV29-1 and TRBJ2-1; the match to TRBD2 covers 8 bases. Germline values: CDR1 SQVTM, CDR2 ANQGSEA. J was trimmed by 4 bases and V by 5 bases; bases with no gene match: 4. CDR3 length equals 13 residues. The CDR3, as DNA: TGCAGCGTTTGGAGCGGGGGTTACAATGAGCAGTTCTTC. Residues: CSVWSGGYNEQFF.

The rearrangement uses TRBV5-1 and TRBJ1-1; 8 bases are a match to TRBD1. Germline lookup yields CDR1 SGHRS and CDR2 YFSETQ. J gave up 1 base and V 4 bases, and 12 bases lay outside the gene matches. The CDR3 has 17 residues. CDR3 DNA: TGCGCCAGCAGCCTGGATAGGGCAGGGGGCGGGAACACTGAAGCTTTCTTT. Translated: CASSLDRAGGGNTEAFF.

The chain uses TRBV4-3 and TRBJ2-3; weak D call: TRBD2 (7 bases). V lost 1 base and J 5 bases, leaving 19 bases between the germline ends. CDR1 and CDR2 (germline): LGHNA, YSLEER. The CDR3 contains 17 residues. The CDR3 bases are TGCGCCAGCAGCCAAGGTCGCGGATGGGGGGGACAAGATACGCAGTATTTT. Its translation is CASSQGRGWGGQDTQYF.

This chain uses TRBV6-1 with TRBJ1-2; 8 bases line up with TRBD1. The CDR3 is 15 amino acids. J lost 3 bases, V lost 7 bases, and 10 bases had no gene match. Germline loops: CDR1 MNHNS, CDR2 SASEGT. The CDR3 is CASTRGDRGHYGYTF. CDR3 in DNA: TGTGCCAGCACCCGGGGAGACAGGGGCCACTATGGCTACACCTTC.

The chain uses TRBV14 and TRBJ2-1, with D perhaps matching TRBD2 (6 bases). Germline CDR1 reads SGHDN; CDR2 reads FVKESK. The CDR3 spans 12 residues. Trimming pared 5 bases from V and 7 bases from J, leaving 9 bases between. The CDR3 DNA follows: TGTGCCAGCAGCGGGGGGAAAAATGAGCAGTTCTTC. Translated: CASSGGKNEQFF.

This rearrangement joins TRBV7-3 to TRBJ2-1; 10 nucleotides match TRBD1. With V trimmed by 5 bases and J by 10 bases, 11 bases remained unmatched. Per the germline V gene, CDR1 is SGHTA and CDR2 is FQGTGA. This CDR3 spans 15 amino acids. The CDR3 region is CASSIPGQGFQEQFF. The CDR3 nucleotides are TGTGCCAGCAGCATTCCGGGACAGGGGTTTCAAGAGCAGTTCTTC.

This sequence joins TRBV25-1 and TRBJ2-7; D is undetermined. Trimming removed 1 base at V and 5 bases at J, with 6 bases between. This CDR3 is 12 amino acids long. The germline V gene has CDR1 MGHDK and CDR2 SYGVNS. The CDR3 nucleotides are TGTGCCAGCAGTGAATTTAGGAACGAGCAGTACTTC. It is translated as CASSEFRNEQYF.

In its sample, this clonotype was seen once. Germline and junction disagree at one end, which may indicate a read error. The chain joins TRBV5-4 to TRBJ2-7; possible D gene TRBD2, 6 bases. Germline values: CDR1 SGHNT, CDR2 YYREEE (reference sequence). CDR3 size: 15 residues. CDR3 region: CASSLGVAEGSEQYF. The CDR3 coding sequence is TGTGCAAGCAGCTTGGGTGTAGCGGAGGGGTCCGAGCAGTACTTC.

The V call is TRBV4-1, the J call TRBJ1-1; a possible D gene is TRBD1 (5 bases). Trimming took 0 bases from V and 3 from J, leaving 17 bases between them. Germline CDR1 is MGHRA and CDR2 is YSYEKL. CDR3 size: 17 residues. CDR3 sequence reads: CASSQDEDIPGDTEAFF. Written as DNA, the CDR3 is TGCGCCAGCAGCCAAGATGAAGACATCCCGGGGGACACTGAAGCTTTCTTT.

The V and J genes are TRBV20-1 and TRBJ1-1; no firm D call. The CDR3 spans 14 residues. V was clipped by 5 bases and J by 5 bases, with 18 bases between them. From germline, CDR1 is DFQATT and CDR2 SNEGSKA (reference sequence). The CDR3 coding sequence is TGCAGTGCTCCCCCGGCCTCCGGAGGAACTGAAGCTTTCTTT. This gives the protein CSAPPASGGTEAFF.

V is TRBV14 and J is TRBJ1-4; 7 bases map to TRBD1. This CDR3 is built from 12 residues. The junction had 8 bases not matched to a gene; V was cut back by 2 bases and J by 17 bases. Germline V gene data show CDR1 as SGHDN and CDR2 as FVKESK. The CDR3 here is CASSQNNRDRFF. Written as DNA, the CDR3 is TGTGCCAGCAGCCAAAACAACCGGGACAGATTTTTT.

V usage is TRBV27 and J usage is TRBJ1-2, with unresolved D. The CDR3 extends over 14 amino acids. The ends were cut back, 6 bases at V and 5 bases at J, with 16 bases in the middle. CDR1 is MNHEY, CDR2 SMNVEV, per germline (reference sequence). CDR3 residues: CASSTQSGGYGYTF. The CDR3 region has the DNA TGTGCCAGCAGCACTCAGTCAGGCGGGTATGGCTACACCTTC.

CDR3 in amino acids: CASSDPTGPRGYTF. Here the CDR3 DNA reads TGTGCCAGCTCGGACCCGACAGGGCCCCGTGGCTACACCTTC. The chain is built from TRBV18 and TRBJ1-2; 7 positions agree with TRBD1. V shed 6 bases, J shed 7 bases, and the junction held 11 bases outside the gene matches. The CDR3 spans 14 residues. Per the germline V gene, CDR1 is KGHSH and CDR2 is LQKENI. Supplemented by reference TRBV18 and TRBJ1-2, the full variable domain reads NAGVMQNPRHLVRRRGQEARLRCSPMKGHSHVYWYRQLPEEGLKFMVYLQKENIIDESGMPKERFSAEFPKEGPSILRIQQVVRGDSAAYFCASSDPTGPRGYTFGSGTRLTVV.

This clonotype was picked up a small number of times. The genes are TRBV30 and TRBJ1-1, with D perhaps matching TRBD1 (5 bases). V shed 0 bases and J shed 2 bases, with 7 bases lying between them. Germline CDR1 reads GTSNPN; CDR2 reads SVGIG (reference sequence). The CDR3 has 13 residues. The CDR3 spells CAWSVQVNTEAFF. The CDR3 region has the DNA TGTGCCTGGAGTGTACAGGTCAACACTGAAGCTTTCTTT.

This chain joins TRBV3-1 and TRBJ1-5; 7 positions agree with TRBD1. Looked up from germline, CDR1 is LGHDT and CDR2 is YNNKEL (reference sequence). CDR3 size: 15 residues. The J segment lost 4 bases and the V segment lost 1 base, leaving 4 bases of the junction unmatched. The CDR3 sequence is CASSQGTGLNQPQHF. As DNA, the CDR3 is TGTGCCAGCAGCCAAGGGACAGGCCTTAATCAGCCCCAGCATTTT.

The V and J genes are TRBV12-3 or TRBV12-4 and TRBJ1-1; D unresolved. V was cut by 4 bases and J by 0 bases, with 9 bases left in between. The CDR3 is made up of 14 amino acids. The CDR3 is CASSSPAMNTEAFF. The CDR3 DNA reads TGTGCCAGCAGTTCCCCGGCCATGAACACTGAAGCTTTCTTT.

The chain uses TRBV29-1 and TRBJ1-5; D is unclear. V was shortened by 5 bases and J by 2 bases, with 10 bases between the two germline ends. Germline V gene sequence: CDR1 SQVTM, CDR2 ANQGSEA. The CDR3 totals 13 residues. CDR3 in DNA: TGCAGCGTTCGTGGGGATGGCAATCAGCCCCAGCATTTT. It is translated as CSVRGDGNQPQHF.

The chain carries TRBV18 and TRBJ1-5; 7 bases are shared with TRBD1. Germline V gene data show CDR1 as KGHSH and CDR2 as LQKENI. The CDR3 is 15 residues long. V lost 6 bases, J lost 5 bases, and 10 bases stayed unmatched. The CDR3 region is CASSQGQSPDQPQHF. The CDR3, as DNA: TGTGCCAGCTCCCAGGGACAGAGCCCAGATCAGCCCCAGCATTTT.

The chain employs TRBV5-1 and TRBJ1-1; D remains unclear. Germline V CDR1 and CDR2: SGHRS, YFSETQ. The CDR3 length is 15 residues. Between the trimmed V and J ends, which lost 4 bases and 0 bases, there was a span of 13 bases. CDR3 coding DNA: TGCGCCAGCAGCGTTACAGCTTCCTTGAACACTGAAGCTTTCTTT. Translation gives CASSVTASLNTEAFF.

V usage is TRBV7-3 and J usage is TRBJ2-7; tentative D call: TRBD2 (5 bases). The V end was cut by 5 bases, the J end by 6 bases, with 14 bases between. This CDR3 is built from 13 residues. The V gene's germline CDR1 is SGHTA and CDR2 FQGTGA. The CDR3 reads CASSPVSGSEQYF. CDR3 bases: TGTGCCAGCAGCCCGGTAAGCGGTTCCGAGCAGTACTTC.

This sequence joins TRBV3-1 and TRBJ2-3; no firm D call. Germline assignment: CDR1 LGHDT and CDR2 YNNKEL (reference sequence). The CDR3 contains 16 residues. Trimming took off 0 bases at V and 1 base at J, with 11 bases between the two ends. This CDR3 is CASSQDVDSGTDTQYF. CDR3 bases: TGTGCCAGCAGCCAAGATGTCGACTCCGGCACAGATACGCAGTATTTT.

The V gene is TRBV5-1, the J gene TRBJ1-1; TRBD1 might be the D (6 bases). Per the germline V gene, CDR1 is SGHRS and CDR2 is YFSETQ. The CDR3 runs 14 residues. V was pared by 4 bases and J by 2 bases, with 12 bases between. The CDR3 reads CASSGQPSNTEAFF. CDR3 sequence (DNA): TGCGCCAGCAGCGGACAGCCGAGTAACACTGAAGCTTTCTTT.